Detailed here is one TCR beta chain. On cycle 4 day 1 and cycle 7 day 1, as well as at baseline, blood was sampled. The method was immunoSEQ multiplex PCR; TCRdb's version includes in-frame clones alone and lacks a portion of them. The sample includes over 45,000 clones, roughly 90% of them seen just once. This record comes from a study of OX40 agonist ivuxolimab in advanced cancers. Background on the study: Patients received intravenous ivuxolimab every 2 weeks at 0.01 to 10 mg/kg. There were three patients with partial responses, one having hepatocellular carcinoma and two cutaneous melanoma.

The germline CDR1 and CDR2 sequences are WNHNN and SYGVQD (reference sequence). Deletions cut 4 bases from V and 7 bases from J, with 14 bases between. The CDR3 runs 13 residues. The rearrangement uses TRBV10-1 and TRBJ2-7; D might be TRBD2 (5 bases). Sequenced material: CD4+ or CD8+ T cells sorted from blood, taken in a trial of the OX40 agonist ivuxolimab. The sequence was collected from an adult with an advanced solid tumor such as melanoma, head and neck, liver or kidney cancer. CDR3 DNA: TGCGCCAGCAGTGCTGCTGCCCCGGGGGAGCAGTACTTC. It is translated as CASSAAAPGEQYF.